The rows below give T cell receptor beta chains drawn from one sample of a study of shared clonotypes between healthy human individuals. TCRdb's table, derived via immunoSEQ multiplex PCR, lists solely in-frame clones and lacks some. The sample shows some 2.4 million clones, 93% of them seen only once. The sample was naive CD4+ T cells from PBMCs. Every receptor here comes from a young man in good health. Some clones in this sample may be carry-over from other donors' samples. Both conserved end residues are part of each CDR3. The order of the fields is J gene, CDR3 length, D gene, V gene, clone size, CDR3 protein, CDR3 DNA. A D gene is named only where the DNA matches it firmly. Expanded clones get a size class; other rows say once, few or many, or leave the size out.

>TRBJ1-5|16|NA|TRBV19|NA
CASSISSWGSNQPQHF
TGTGCCAGTAGTATATCGTCGTGGGGAAGCAATCAGCCCCAGCATTTT
>TRBJ2-2|15|NA|TRBV10-3|NA
CAISPSLQGPGELFF
TGTGCCATCAGCCCCAGCTTGCAGGGTCCCGGGGAGCTGTTTTTT
>TRBJ2-2|15|NA|TRBV6-5|NA
CASSSPGGDPGELFF
TGTGCCAGCAGTTCCCCGGGCGGGGATCCCGGGGAGCTGTTTTTT
>TRBJ1-5|14|TRBD1|TRBV19|NA
CASSPRTGEQPQHF
TGTGCCAGTAGTCCCCGGACAGGAGAGCAGCCCCAGCATTTT
>TRBJ2-4|16|NA|TRBV5-1|NA
CASSLGLRDSKNIQYF
TGCGCCAGCAGCTTGGGGTTGAGGGATTCCAAAAACATTCAGTACTTC
>TRBJ2-1|12|NA|TRBV10-1|NA
CASSSTQFEQFF
TGCGCCAGCAGTAGCACACAATTCGAGCAGTTCTTC
>TRBJ1-1|18|TRBD1|TRBV28|NA
CASSLTGTGGFRSTEAFF
TGTGCCAGCAGTCTAACCGGGACAGGGGGGTTTCGCAGCACTGAAGCTTTCTTT
>TRBJ1-2|15|TRBD1|TRBV30|NA
CAWSDWTGGLYGYTF
TGTGCCTGGAGTGATTGGACAGGGGGGCTCTATGGCTACACCTTC
>TRBJ2-1|17|NA|TRBV28|NA
CASSPSLGLGSYNEQFF
TGTGCCAGCAGTCCCTCCTTGGGATTAGGGTCCTACAATGAGCAGTTCTTC
>TRBJ2-7|12|NA|TRBV10-3|NA
CAIRGATDEQYF
TGTGCCATCAGAGGGGCCACGGACGAGCAGTACTTC
>TRBJ2-7|11|TRBD2|TRBV29-1|NA
CSVRTSYEQYF
TGCAGCGTGAGGACTAGCTACGAGCAGTACTTC
>TRBJ1-2|12|NA|TRBV6-5|NA
CASSNRNYGYTF
TGTGCCAGCAGTAACAGAAACTATGGCTACACCTTC
>TRBJ1-1|14|NA|TRBV7-2|NA
CASSFDSHYTEAFF
TGTGCCAGCAGCTTCGACAGCCACTACACTGAAGCTTTCTTT
>TRBJ1-4|16|TRBD1|TRBV27|NA
CASSLSKDRVSEKLFF
TGTGCCAGCAGTTTATCGAAAGACAGGGTTAGTGAAAAACTGTTTTTT
>TRBJ2-1|16|TRBD2|TRBV7-7|NA
CASSPARGSSYNEQFF
TGTGCCAGCAGCCCCGCCCGCGGGAGCTCCTACAATGAGCAGTTCTTC
>TRBJ2-5|16|TRBD2|TRBV18|NA
CASSPMTSGAQETQYF
TGTGCCAGCTCACCTATGACTAGCGGGGCCCAAGAGACCCAGTACTTC
>TRBJ1-1|14|NA|TRBV9|NA
CASSVERMNTEAFF
TGTGCCAGCAGCGTAGAACGGATGAACACTGAAGCTTTCTTT
>TRBJ2-7|11|TRBD2|TRBV6-5|NA
CAGPGGGEQYF
TGTGCCGGACCTGGGGGGGGCGAGCAGTACTTC
>TRBJ1-1|12|NA|TRBV7-2|NA
CASSLVHTEAFF
TGTGCCAGCAGCTTAGTCCACACTGAAGCTTTCTTT
>TRBJ2-5|15|TRBD1|TRBV18|once
CASSPGTGSQETQYF
TGTGCCAGCTCACCAGGGACAGGGAGCCAAGAGACCCAGTACTTC
>TRBJ1-2|13|NA|TRBV19|NA
CASSIDVNYGYTF
TGTGCCAGTAGTATCGACGTAAACTATGGCTACACCTTC
>TRBJ1-3|16|NA|TRBV28|once
CASSLTPGSSGNTIYF
TGTGCCAGCAGTTTAACGCCAGGGAGCTCTGGAAACACCATATATTTT
>TRBJ2-7|17|TRBD2|TRBV9|NA
CASRGGLAGGSVHEQYF
TGTGCCAGCAGGGGGGGACTAGCGGGAGGCTCGGTCCACGAGCAGTACTTC
>TRBJ2-2|17|NA|TRBV7-9|NA
CASSLGVGRNYTGELFF
TGTGCCAGCAGCTTAGGGGTGGGCAGAAACTACACCGGGGAGCTGTTTTTT
>TRBJ2-7|15|TRBD1|TRBV6-6|NA
CASSYPGQGSYEQYF
TGTGCCAGCAGTTATCCGGGACAGGGATCCTACGAGCAGTACTTC
>TRBJ1-2|14|NA|TRBV19|NA
CASHSQAGAYGYTF
TGTGCCAGCCACAGCCAGGCGGGGGCTTATGGCTACACCTTC
>TRBJ2-6|16|NA|TRBV5-1|NA
CASSSGRSSGANVLTF
TGCGCCAGCAGCTCAGGACGGTCCTCTGGGGCCAACGTCCTGACTTTC
>TRBJ2-3|16|NA|TRBV9|NA
CASSAPLGGPTDTQYF
TGTGCCAGCAGCGCTCCCCTTGGGGGGCCCACAGATACGCAGTATTTT
>TRBJ2-3|15|NA|TRBV5-1|once
CASSLTSFYTDTQYF
TGCGCCAGCAGCTTGACTAGCTTCTACACAGATACGCAGTATTTT
>TRBJ1-2|13|NA|TRBV7-2|NA
CASSLGGGYGYTF
TGTGCCAGCAGCTTAGGAGGGGGGTATGGCTACACCTTC
>TRBJ1-1|15|NA|TRBV7-2|NA
CASSLATGMRGEAFF
TGTGCCAGCAGCTTAGCAACGGGGATGCGGGGTGAAGCTTTCTTT
>TRBJ2-2|17|NA|TRBV6-1|NA
CASSEANYWDGARELFF
TGTGCCAGCAGTGAAGCCAACTACTGGGACGGCGCCCGGGAGCTGTTTTTT